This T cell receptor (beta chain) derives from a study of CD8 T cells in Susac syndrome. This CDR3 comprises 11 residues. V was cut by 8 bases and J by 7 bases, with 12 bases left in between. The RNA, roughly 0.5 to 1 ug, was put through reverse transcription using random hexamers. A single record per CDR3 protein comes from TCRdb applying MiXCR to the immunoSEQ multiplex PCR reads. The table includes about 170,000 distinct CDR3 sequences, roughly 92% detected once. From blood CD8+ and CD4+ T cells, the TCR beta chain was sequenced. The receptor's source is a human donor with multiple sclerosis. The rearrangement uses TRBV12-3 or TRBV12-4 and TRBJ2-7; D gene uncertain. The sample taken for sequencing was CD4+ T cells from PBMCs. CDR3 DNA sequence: TGTGCCAGCGACCTCAACGGGGAGCAGTACTTC. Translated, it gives CASDLNGEQYF.